Following are 7 T cell receptor beta chains from one sample sequenced in a study of human T cells and chemical hapten exposure. TCRdb fed the RACE reads into MiXCR, producing one record per CDR3 protein. The table includes 150,000 to 200,000 distinct CDR3 sequences, around 13% detected once. Sample time point: patch test 1, 2 weeks after DPC sensitization. Treatment given: therapeutic diphenylcyclopropenone sensitization with weekly scalp DPC. The specimen was whole blood, collected in connection with sensitization to the hapten diphenylcyclopropenone (DPC). The receptors derive from a woman aged 25 to 39 with alopecia areata. Some clones in this sample may be carry-over from other donors' samples.

This clonotype was observed a few times. The rearrangement uses TRBV11-1 and TRBJ2-1; possible D gene TRBD2, 6 bases. The CDR3 loop spans 11 amino acids. In germline, CDR1 is SGHAT, CDR2 FQDESV (reference sequence). Trimming cost V 2 bases and J 15 bases, with 11 bases left between them. The CDR3 nucleotides are TGTGCCAGCAGCTTACTGGAGGGTTTGTTCTTC. Encoded protein: CASSLLEGLFF.

The V call is TRBV5-6, the J call TRBJ2-7; weak D call: TRBD2 (5 bases). CDR3 size: 18 residues. CDR1 SGHDT and CDR2 YYEEEE come from the germline V gene. The V and J ends lost 4 bases and 2 bases respectively, with 25 bases between them. CDR3 amino acids: CASSDVDEGGRRPYEQYF. The CDR3 DNA sequence: TGTGCCAGCAGCGACGTAGATGAAGGAGGAAGGCGTCCCTACGAGCAGTACTTC.

The genes are TRBV20-1 and TRBJ1-1; 9 nucleotides match TRBD1. The CDR3 is made up of 13 amino acids. The V gene's germline CDR1 is DFQATT and CDR2 SNEGSKA (reference sequence). V was clipped by 6 bases and J by 4 bases; unmatched bases: 6. The CDR3 reads CSADRQGGTEAFF. In nucleotides, the CDR3 is TGCAGTGCCGATCGACAGGGGGGCACTGAAGCTTTCTTT.

The chain employs TRBV5-4 and TRBJ1-6; D is ambiguous. The CDR3 extends over 14 amino acids. Germline V lookup: CDR1 SGHNT, CDR2 YYREEE (reference sequence). The ends were cut back, 0 bases at V and 14 bases at J, with 15 bases in the middle. The CDR3 DNA reads as TGTGCCAGCAGCTTGGCCAGCTCCGGGGTGGCCCTCCACTTT. It encodes CASSLASSGVALHF.

This sequence joins TRBV7-9 and TRBJ1-2; tentative D call: TRBD1 (6 bases). Deletions cut 6 bases from V and 6 bases from J, with 8 bases between. The length of the CDR3 is 11 residues. The germline V gene has CDR1 SEHNR and CDR2 FQNEAQ (reference sequence). As DNA, the CDR3 is TGTGCCAGCAGGGGGGCTGATGGCTACACCTTC. Its protein product is CASRGADGYTF.

This clonotype was seen many times. The chain employs TRBV6-1 and TRBJ2-1; no clear D gene. Trimming removed 3 bases at V and 0 bases at J, with 6 bases between. CDR1 is MNHNS and CDR2 is SASEGT in the germline V gene. CDR3 length: 14 residues. CDR3 loop: CASSEAPSYNEQFF. The CDR3 DNA reads TGTGCCAGCAGTGAGGCCCCCTCCTACAATGAGCAGTTCTTC.

The J gene is TRBJ2-1, the V gene TRBV28; 7 bases are shared with TRBD2. V shed 3 bases and J 2 bases; nucleotides not matched to a gene: 4. CDR1 is MDHEN and CDR2 is SYDVKM in the germline V gene. This CDR3 is built from 15 residues. CDR3 coding DNA: TGTGCCAGCAGTTTCGGGGGGACTCCCTACAATGAGCAGTTCTTC. Its protein is CASSFGGTPYNEQFF.